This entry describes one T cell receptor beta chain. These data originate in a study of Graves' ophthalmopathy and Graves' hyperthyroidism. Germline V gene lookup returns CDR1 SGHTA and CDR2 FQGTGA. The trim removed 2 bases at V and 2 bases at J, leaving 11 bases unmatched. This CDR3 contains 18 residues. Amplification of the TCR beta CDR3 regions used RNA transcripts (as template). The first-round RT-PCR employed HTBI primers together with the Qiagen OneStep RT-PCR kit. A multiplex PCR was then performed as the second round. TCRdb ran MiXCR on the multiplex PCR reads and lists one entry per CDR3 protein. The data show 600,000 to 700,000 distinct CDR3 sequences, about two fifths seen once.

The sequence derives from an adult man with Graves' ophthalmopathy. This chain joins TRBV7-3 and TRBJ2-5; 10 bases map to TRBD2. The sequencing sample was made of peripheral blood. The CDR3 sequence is CASSLEGSFSGGQETQYF. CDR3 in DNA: TGTGCCAGCAGCTTAGAGGGAAGTTTTAGCGGGGGGCAAGAGACCCAGTACTTC.